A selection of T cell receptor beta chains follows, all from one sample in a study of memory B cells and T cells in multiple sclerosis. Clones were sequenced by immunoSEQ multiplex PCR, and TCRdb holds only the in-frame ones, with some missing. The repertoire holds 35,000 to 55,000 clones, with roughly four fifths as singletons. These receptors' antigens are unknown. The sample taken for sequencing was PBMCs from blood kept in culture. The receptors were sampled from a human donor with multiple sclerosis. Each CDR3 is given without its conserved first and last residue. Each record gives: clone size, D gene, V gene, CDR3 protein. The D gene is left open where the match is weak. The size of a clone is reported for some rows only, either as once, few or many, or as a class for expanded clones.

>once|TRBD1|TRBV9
ASSVDLGQGRNTIY
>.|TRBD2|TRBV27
ASSFGRGGTGELF
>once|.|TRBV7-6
ASSPIGARTEAF
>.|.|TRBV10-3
AISESMGRGAEAF
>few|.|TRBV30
AWSTGLGSYEQY
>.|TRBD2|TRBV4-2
ASSQDPAGGVYEQF
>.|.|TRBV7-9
ASSLGPGGSYEQY
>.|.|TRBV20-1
SAPTTDTQY
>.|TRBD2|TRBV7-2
ASSFGLAGEYGEQF
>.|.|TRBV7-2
ASSYSAGDYGYT
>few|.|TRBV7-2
ASRQDTTNEKLF
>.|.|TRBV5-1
ASSLAMSSKNTEAF
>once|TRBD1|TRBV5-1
ASRSTGVQNEKLF
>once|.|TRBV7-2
ASSLIGMDTDTQY
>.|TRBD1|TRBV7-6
ASSQDRGHGYT
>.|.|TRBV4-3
ASSQSMTGRPTDTQY
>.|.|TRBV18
ASSPPARTGELF
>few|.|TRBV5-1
ASSYTTGYMDTEAF
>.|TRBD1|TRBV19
AGSTGTGGRYT
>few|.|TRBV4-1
ASSRSTGITGEQY
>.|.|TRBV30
AWSQPRNTIY